These 28 T cell receptor beta chains share one sample of origin, sequenced in a study of post-analysis software for immune sequencing data. Their antigens remain unidentified. TCR beta cDNA libraries had unique molecular identifiers. TCRdb used MiXCR to reprocess the PCR reads, holding one entry per CDR3 protein. The table includes around 700,000 distinct CDR3 sequences, approximately 59% detected once. Study-wide findings and caveats: Five TRBV segments (TRBV5-6, TRBV5-1 and TRBV20-1 among them) occurred more frequently in patients than in controls.

The sequenced material came from blood. The receptors were sampled from a girl aged 2-15 years with multiple sclerosis.

This chain links TRBV7-9 with TRBJ1-1; unclear D gene. Germline lookup yields CDR1 SEHNR and CDR2 FQNEAQ (reference sequence). The CDR3 has 14 amino acids. Between the trimmed V and J ends, which lost 5 bases and 0 bases, there was a span of 10 bases. The CDR3 DNA follows: TGTGCCAGCAGCGTACAAGGAGTGAACACTGAAGCTTTCTTT. Amino acid sequence: CASSVQGVNTEAFF.

V gene TRBV27 combines with J gene TRBJ1-1, with D possibly matching TRBD1 (6 bases). Germline V lookup: CDR1 MNHEY, CDR2 SMNVEV (reference sequence). The V end lost 4 bases, the J end lost 4 bases, and 22 bases lay between the germline ends. The CDR3 totals 17 residues. The CDR3 bases are TGTGCCAGCAGTTCCCTTGGGGGGCAGCGCGTAGGCACTGAAGCTTTCTTT. Translated: CASSSLGGQRVGTEAFF.

The chain uses TRBV29-1 and TRBJ2-7; weak D call: TRBD1 (5 bases). The V end lost 3 bases, the J end lost 2 bases, and 14 bases lay between the germline ends. Germline-derived CDR1 and CDR2 are SQVTM and ANQGSEA. The CDR3 runs 14 residues. CDR3 bases: TGCAGCGTTGACAGAGGCAGGGCAGCCTACGAGCAGTACTTC. It specifies CSVDRGRAAYEQYF.

In its sample, this clonotype was seen a few times. The gene calls are TRBV20-1 and TRBJ2-3, with 8 nucleotides matching TRBD2. The V segment lost 6 bases and the J segment 5 bases; nucleotides outside the gene matches: 13. Germline CDR1 is DFQATT and CDR2 is SNEGSKA (reference sequence). This CDR3 has 15 residues. The CDR3 DNA reads as TGCAGTGCACCAAGAGCGGGAGATTTTCAAGATACGCAGTATTTT. Amino acids: CSAPRAGDFQDTQYF.

This chain uses TRBV5-6 with TRBJ2-5; D may be TRBD1 or TRBD2 (5 bases each). Germline V gives CDR1 SGHDT, CDR2 YYEEEE. Deletions cut 4 bases from V and 1 base from J, with 11 bases between. This CDR3 has 14 residues. The chain's CDR3 is CASSLIGAQETQYF. The CDR3 bases are TGTGCCAGCAGCCTGATCGGGGCCCAAGAGACCCAGTACTTC.

The V gene is TRBV29-1, the J gene TRBJ2-5; 11 bases fit TRBD1. This CDR3 has 13 residues. Germline values: CDR1 SQVTM, CDR2 ANQGSEA. The V segment lost 8 bases and the J segment 3 bases; nucleotides outside the gene matches: 5. CDR3: CSPRTGGKETQYF. CDR3 sequence (DNA): TGCAGCCCCAGGACAGGGGGCAAAGAGACCCAGTACTTC.

To note about this clonotype: Because the CDR3 is missing its conserved closing phenylalanine or tryptophan, this is likely a read error. This chain connects TRBV20-1 to TRBJ2-1, with TRBD2 matching over 10 bases. The V gene's germline CDR1 is DFQATT and CDR2 SNEGSKA (reference sequence). J was trimmed by 6 bases and V by 5 bases; bases with no gene match: 7. The CDR3 sequence is 14 residues long. The CDR3 bases are TGCAGTGCTGAATTAGCGGGGGGATCCAATGAGCAGTTCTTA. Its translation is CSAELAGGSNEQFL.

This clonotype has just one count. This sequence joins TRBV3-1 and TRBJ1-2; D remains ambiguous. There are 14 residues in the CDR3. Deletions cut 3 bases from V and 7 bases from J, with 15 bases between. Germline CDR1 and CDR2: LGHDT and YNNKEL (reference sequence). CDR3 residues: CASSQRALSGGYTF. The CDR3 coding sequence is TGTGCCAGCAGCCAGCGTGCGCTCTCGGGTGGCTACACCTTC.

This clonotype was detected only a few times. The chain recombines TRBV6-5 with TRBJ2-7; D possibly corresponds to TRBD2 (6 bases). The J call may not be correct, given that the DNA end is closer to TRBJ2-4. Germline lookup yields CDR1 MNHEY and CDR2 SVGAGI. The CDR3 totals 14 residues. The CDR3 DNA follows: TGTGCCAGCAGTTACTCGCCGGGCGGGGACATTCAGTACTTC. Amino acid sequence: CASSYSPGGDIQYF.

V usage is TRBV27 and J usage is TRBJ1-5; 8 positions match TRBD1. V lost 6 bases to trimming and J lost 9 bases; unmatched junction nucleotides: 10. Germline V CDR1 and CDR2: MNHEY, SMNVEV (reference sequence). The CDR3 consists of 14 residues. The CDR3 bases are TGTGCCAGCAGCCCGGACAGGGTATATTGGCCCCAGCATTTT. It codes for CASSPDRVYWPQHF.

V usage is TRBV3-1 and J usage is TRBJ1-4; TRBD1 agrees at 9 bases. The CDR3 loop spans 17 amino acids. V was pared by 2 bases and J by 7 bases, with 11 bases of the junction left unmatched. Per the germline V gene, CDR1 is LGHDT and CDR2 is YNNKEL (reference sequence). The CDR3 DNA reads TGTGCCAGCAGCCAACCCCTAGGGGACAGGGAGTTTGAAAAACTGTTTTTT. Translated: CASSQPLGDREFEKLFF.

This rearrangement joins TRBV29-1 to TRBJ2-3, with D unclear. Trimming cost V 3 bases and J 5 bases, with 12 bases left between them. This CDR3 has 13 residues. CDR1 and CDR2 (germline): SQVTM, ANQGSEA. The CDR3 loop reads CSVEVAVGDTQYF. In DNA form, the CDR3 reads TGCAGCGTTGAGGTGGCAGTTGGAGATACGCAGTATTTT.

The chain links TRBV7-9 to TRBJ1-2, with 7 bases that match TRBD1. J was trimmed by 7 bases and V by 3 bases; bases with no gene match: 8. The CDR3 is made up of 14 amino acids. The germline CDR1 and CDR2 sequences are SEHNR and FQNEAQ (reference sequence). The CDR3 DNA reads TGTGCCAGCAGCTTCGGAGGACAGGCGAGTGGCTACACCTTC. Protein sequence: CASSFGGQASGYTF. The variable domain in full, completed from reference TRBV7-9 and TRBJ1-2, reads DTGVSQNPRHKITKRGQNVTFRCDPISEHNRLYWYRQTLGQGPEFLTYFQNEAQLEKSRLLSDRFSAERPKGSFSTLEIQRTEQGDSAMYLCASSFGGQASGYTFGSGTRLTVV.

The V and J genes are TRBV7-2 and TRBJ2-7, with D maybe TRBD1 (6 bases). CDR3 length equals 14 residues. Per the germline V gene, CDR1 is SGHTA and CDR2 is FQGNSA. Trimming removed 1 base at V and 6 bases at J, with 13 bases between. CDR3 in amino acids: CASSLVATGSEQYF. In DNA, the CDR3 is TGTGCCAGCAGCTTAGTCGCCACAGGGTCCGAGCAGTACTTC.

This clonotype was picked up a small number of times. The chain couples TRBV11-2 to TRBJ2-1; 8 bases are shared with TRBD2. Germline lookup yields CDR1 SGHAT and CDR2 FQNNGV. The CDR3 has 14 residues. The J segment lost 10 bases and the V segment lost 10 bases, leaving 15 bases of the junction unmatched. The CDR3 spells CATISPGLVSEQFF. CDR3 bases: TGTGCCACCATCAGTCCGGGACTAGTCTCCGAGCAGTTCTTC.

V is TRBV10-3 and J is TRBJ2-3, with 12 bases matching TRBD2. From germline, CDR1 is ENHRY and CDR2 SYGVKD. J lost 0 bases, V lost 4 bases, and 5 bases had no gene match. The CDR3 has 17 amino acids. This CDR3 reads CAISGLAGGPSTDTQYF. CDR3 nucleotide sequence: TGTGCCATCAGTGGGCTAGCGGGAGGGCCTAGCACAGATACGCAGTATTTT.

As for this clonotype: One base away lies a much larger clone, so this may be a sequencing read error. The chain joins TRBV11-2 to TRBJ2-5, with D maybe TRBD1 (5 bases). CDR1 is SGHAT, CDR2 FQNNGV, per germline. The CDR3 has 13 amino acids. V was clipped by 4 bases and J by 3 bases, with 9 bases between them. This CDR3 is CASSSRVEETQYF. DNA for the CDR3: TGTGCCAGCAGCTCCAGGGTGGAAGAGACCCAGTACTTC. The full variable domain, its missing parts supplied by reference TRBV11-2 and TRBJ2-5, is EAGVAQSPRYKIIEKRQSVAFWCNPISGHATLYWYQQILGQGPKLLIQFQNNGVVDDSQLPKDRFSAERLKGVDSTLKIQPAKLEDSAVYLCASSSRVEETQYFGPGTRLLVL.

The chain is built from TRBV3-1 and TRBJ2-5; 15 nucleotides align to TRBD2. The CDR3 spans 17 residues. After removal of 2 bases from V and 5 bases from J, the junction contained 6 bases not matched to a gene. Germline V CDR1 and CDR2: LGHDT, YNNKEL (reference sequence). The CDR3 here is CASSQSGTSGGTETQYF. CDR3 nucleotide sequence: TGTGCCAGCAGCCAATCCGGGACTAGCGGGGGGACGGAGACCCAGTACTTC.

This clonotype occurred a few times. V usage is TRBV5-1 and J usage is TRBJ2-1, with D maybe TRBD2 (5 bases). The CDR3 contains 14 residues. The germline V and J ends were trimmed by 2 bases and 7 bases, with 13 bases remaining between them. CDR1 and CDR2 (germline): SGHRS, YFSETQ. Here the CDR3 reads CASSFSGMGNEQFF. CDR3 bases: TGCGCCAGCAGCTTCAGCGGAATGGGGAATGAGCAGTTCTTC.

The chain employs TRBV29-1 and TRBJ1-1, with a possible D match to TRBD1 (5 bases). Germline CDR1 SQVTM, CDR2 ANQGSEA. This CDR3 has 15 residues. V lost 4 bases and J lost 2, with 17 bases in between. CDR3 sequence: CSVVSLGVANTEAFF. For the CDR3, the DNA is TGCAGCGTTGTCTCCTTGGGGGTGGCAAACACTGAAGCTTTCTTT.

This clonotype was detected only a few times. This chain joins TRBV20-1 and TRBJ2-7, with a weak D call TRBD1 (5 bases). The last part of the DNA fits TRBJ2-5 better; the J call may be wrong. The CDR3 is 12 amino acids. Germline V gives CDR1 DFQATT, CDR2 SNEGSKA (reference sequence). The CDR3 DNA reads TGCAGTGCTCCGCGACAGCAAGAGACCCAGTACTTC. Residues: CSAPRQQETQYF.

This clonotype was seen a handful of times. The chain combines TRBV24-1 with TRBJ2-5; 11 bases fit TRBD2. The CDR3 totals 13 residues. The V segment lost 9 bases and the J segment 7 bases; nucleotides outside the gene matches: 6. The germline gives CDR1 KGHDR, CDR2 SFDVKD. The CDR3 here is CATEGLAGGTQYF. Here the CDR3 DNA reads TGTGCCACCGAAGGTCTAGCGGGGGGGACCCAGTACTTC.

The chain has TRBV29-1 and TRBJ1-2, with TRBD1 matching over 8 bases. This CDR3 has 15 residues. Germline lookup yields CDR1 SQVTM and CDR2 ANQGSEA. The V and J ends lost 2 bases and 6 bases, in that order; junction bases with no gene match: 11. This chain's CDR3 is CSVEKSQGALDGYTF. The CDR3 DNA reads TGCAGCGTTGAAAAATCGCAGGGGGCCTTAGATGGCTACACCTTC.

The CDR3 coding sequence is TGCAGTGCTAGCCGGACGGAGTCCCGAGAGACCCAGTTCTTC. Translating it yields CSASRTESRETQFF. This chain uses TRBV20-1 with TRBJ2-1; D unresolved. The ends were cut back, 3 bases at V and 13 bases at J, with 22 bases in the middle. The germline CDR1 and CDR2 sequences are DFQATT and SNEGSKA (reference sequence). The CDR3 extends over 14 amino acids.

The chain joins TRBV2 to TRBJ1-5, with 9 bases matching TRBD1. Per the germline V gene, CDR1 is SNHLY and CDR2 is FYNNEI. The CDR3 has 15 residues. Trimming removed 6 bases from V and 6 bases from J; junction bases left unmatched: 9. The CDR3, as DNA: TGTGCCAGCAGCCGACAGGGGGATTTTGGTCAGCCCCAGCATTTT. Translation gives CASSRQGDFGQPQHF.

This chain connects TRBV12-3 or TRBV12-4 to TRBJ2-3; TRBD1 might be the D (6 bases). This CDR3 comprises 13 residues. V was clipped by 6 bases and J by 5 bases, with 12 bases between them. The chain's CDR3 is CASSLLQGDTQYF. The CDR3 coding sequence is TGTGCCAGCAGCCTTTTACAGGGAGATACGCAGTATTTT.

This sequence joins TRBV20-1 and TRBJ2-7; TRBD2 matches at 8 bases. The ends lost 6 bases at V and 3 bases at J; junction bases unmatched: 7. From germline, CDR1 is DFQATT and CDR2 SNEGSKA (reference sequence). There are 13 residues in the CDR3. The CDR3 coding sequence is TGCAGTGCCAATAGCGGGACCATCTACGAGCAGTACTTC. As protein: CSANSGTIYEQYF.

CDR3 region: CASNPLIAGGPGANVLTF. The CDR3 bases are TGTGCCAGCAACCCCCTGATAGCGGGAGGGCCCGGGGCCAACGTCCTGACTTTC. The chain recombines TRBV6-1 with TRBJ2-6; 11 nucleotides match TRBD2. The ends lost 7 bases at V and 4 bases at J; junction bases unmatched: 12. Looked up from germline, CDR1 is MNHNS and CDR2 is SASEGT. The CDR3 covers 18 residues.